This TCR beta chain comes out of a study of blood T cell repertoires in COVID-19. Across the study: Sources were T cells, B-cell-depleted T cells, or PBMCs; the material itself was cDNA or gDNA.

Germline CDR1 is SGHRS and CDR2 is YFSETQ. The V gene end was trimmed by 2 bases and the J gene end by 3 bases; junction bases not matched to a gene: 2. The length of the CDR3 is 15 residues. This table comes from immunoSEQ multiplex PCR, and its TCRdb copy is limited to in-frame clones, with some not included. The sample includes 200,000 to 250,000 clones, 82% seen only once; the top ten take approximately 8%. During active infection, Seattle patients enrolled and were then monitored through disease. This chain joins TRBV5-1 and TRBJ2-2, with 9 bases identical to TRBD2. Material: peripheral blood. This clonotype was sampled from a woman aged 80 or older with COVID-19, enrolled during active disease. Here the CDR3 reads CASSFRLADTGELFF. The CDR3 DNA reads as TGCGCCAGCAGCTTCCGACTAGCGGACACCGGGGAGCTGTTTTTT.